This TCR beta chain originates from a study of blood T cells in healthy people across ages (dated by TCRdb to 2014 to 2015). Turning to the overall study: In model experiments, roughly one uniquely barcoded TCR beta cDNA molecule per two T cells was captured by template switching. Using the same blood draw, the study looked at two additional independent replicas of 1 million unique cDNA reads for two donors, one aged 18 to 30 and the other aged 80 or older. To track age-related changes in TCR beta repertoire diversity, the study relied on deep sequencing normalized with unique cDNA molecular identifiers. The donors were divided into four age groups: young (average around 17 years), middle-aged (approximately 41), aged (approximately 64) and long-lived (more than 75). Donors of different ages were randomly distributed across sequencing lanes to avoid experimental bias. The paper's findings and limits, for the study overall: The long-lived group showed more naive CD4+ T cells, fewer expanded clones and increased TCR diversity than the aged group, suggesting age selection. The percentage of naive T cells measured by flow cytometry correlated strongly with observed TCR beta diversity. Observed TCR beta diversity per million T cells fell roughly linearly with age, and a significant reduction was already apparent by age about 38. Since profiling was done on bulk unsorted PBMCs, naive and antigen-experienced compartments could not be conclusively compared. Donor CMV infection status was unknown, potentially confounding age-related changes in expanded clonotypes. Estimates of total diversity from one million sequenced T cells were regarded as lower bounds and underestimates.

The roughly 39 donors, aged roughly 6 to 95 years, were systemically healthy Caucasian individuals from Russia. Each donor gave roughly 11 milliliters of peripheral blood, drawn into EDTA-treated Vacutainer tubes. PBMCs were isolated by Ficoll-Paque density-gradient centrifugation, with at least 7 million obtained per sample. Trizol reagent was used to extract total RNA from PBMCs, with at least 5.5 micrograms per sample. The percentages of naive CD45RAhigh/CD27high T cells were determined by flow cytometry on a PBMC aliquot from every donor. On this clonotype itself: Its antigen is currently not known. No per-base quality is available; no much larger clone lies one base away.

The receptor library was made with 5' RACE. Instrument used: Illumina HiSeq 2500. A second about 7 to 12 cycle PCR used a sample-barcoded 5' primer and a J-beta primer mix. Each TCR beta cDNA molecule received a unique molecular identifier from a template-switch 5' adaptor carrying 12 random nucleotides. Each sample yielded at least 3 million CDR3-containing paired-end reads. First-strand cDNA was synthesized from all RNA with the Mint cDNA synthesis kit, primed by a TRBC-specific oligonucleotide. Following uracil-DNA glycosylase treatment, all cDNA underwent a first 18-cycle PCR with the universal primers M1SS and BC2_uni_R. As for how the authors treated the data: Each sample was normalized by randomly selecting 1 million high-quality reads, each carrying a distinct molecular identifier. Instead of being binned into consensus sequences, reads that shared molecular identifiers were thrown out. MiTCR, run with a Q25 quality threshold and the strictest error-elimination algorithm, handled CDR3 identification, clonotype clustering and error correction. A nonparametric unseen species model using Euler transformation provided a lower-bound estimate of total TCR beta diversity. TCRdb reran the public reads through fastp at Q25 and MiXCR, keeping productive beta chains. Every entry covers one CDR3 protein and lists the most common genes and DNA from its rows. TCRdb, not the authors, supplied the V and J calls. Present in this sample are over 1,200,000 distinct CDR3 sequences, approximately 59% of which were seen just once. The ten largest clones add up to about 6.7% of the sample.

The CDR3 starts with the cysteine, ends with the phenylalanine, and has 14 residues. Only the CDR3 part of the read is kept: 42 bases, read in frame from the first base. Clipping removes 6 bases from V and 13 bases from J, with 15 as the unmatched junction base count. CDR1 and CDR2 (SNHLY, FYNNEI) derive from the germline V gene. Sequences were obtained from blood. The chain uses TRBV2 and TRBJ2-4; 7 central nucleotides agree with TRBD2. The TCR was taken from a man aged 18 to 30 in good health. CDR3 protein: CASRSGVLDNEQYF. The sequenced DNA: TGTGCCAGCAGGAGCGGGGTCTTAGACAATGAGCAGTACTTC.